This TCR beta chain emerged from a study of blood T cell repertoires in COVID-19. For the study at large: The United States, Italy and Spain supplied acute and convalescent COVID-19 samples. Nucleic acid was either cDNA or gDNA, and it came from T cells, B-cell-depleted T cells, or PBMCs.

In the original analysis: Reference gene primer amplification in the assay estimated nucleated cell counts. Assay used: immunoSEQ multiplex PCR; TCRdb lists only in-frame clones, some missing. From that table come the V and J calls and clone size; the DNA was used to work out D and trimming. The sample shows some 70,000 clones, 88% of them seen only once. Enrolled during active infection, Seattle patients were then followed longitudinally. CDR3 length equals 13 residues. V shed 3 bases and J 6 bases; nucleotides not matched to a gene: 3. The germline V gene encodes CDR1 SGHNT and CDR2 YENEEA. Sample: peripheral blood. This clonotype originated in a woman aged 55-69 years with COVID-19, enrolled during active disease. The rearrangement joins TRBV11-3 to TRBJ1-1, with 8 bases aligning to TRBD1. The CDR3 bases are TGTGCCAGCAGCTTGGGACAGGAATCTGAAGCTTTCTTT. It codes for CASSLGQESEAFF.